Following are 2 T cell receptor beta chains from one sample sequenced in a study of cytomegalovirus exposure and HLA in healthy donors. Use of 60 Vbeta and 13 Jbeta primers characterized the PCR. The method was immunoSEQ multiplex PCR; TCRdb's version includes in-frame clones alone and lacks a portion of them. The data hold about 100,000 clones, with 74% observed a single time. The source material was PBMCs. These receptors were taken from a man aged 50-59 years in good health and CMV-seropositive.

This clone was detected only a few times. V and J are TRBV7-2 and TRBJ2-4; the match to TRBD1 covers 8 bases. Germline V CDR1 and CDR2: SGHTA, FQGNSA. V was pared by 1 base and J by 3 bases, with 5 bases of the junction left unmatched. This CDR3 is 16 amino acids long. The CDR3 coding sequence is TGTGCCAGCAGCTTAGTGTCGACAGGGGTCAAAAACATTCAGTACTTC. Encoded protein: CASSLVSTGVKNIQYF.

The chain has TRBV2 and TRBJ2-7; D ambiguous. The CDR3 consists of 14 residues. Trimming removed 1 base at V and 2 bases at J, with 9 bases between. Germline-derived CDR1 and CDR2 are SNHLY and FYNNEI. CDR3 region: CASSEERPAYEQYF. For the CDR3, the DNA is TGTGCCAGCAGTGAAGAGAGGCCGGCCTACGAGCAGTACTTC.